These T cell receptor beta chains were read from a single sample in a study of neoadjuvant anti-PD-1 for oral cavity cancer. Clones were read by immunoSEQ multiplex PCR, and TCRdb kept only the in-frame ones, dropping some. The table includes under 15,000 clones, around 70% detected once. The specimen comprised PBMCs, sampled after nivolumab (anti-PD-1) treatment. The receptors originated from a person between 40 and 85 years old with oral cavity squamous cell carcinoma. The CDR3 runs from the conserved cysteine through the conserved F or W. A D gene is named only where the DNA matches it firmly. Not every row has a clone size; where given, it reads once, few, many or a size class.

d_gene	v_gene	abundance	j_gene	CDR3nt	CDR3aa
.	TRBV7-8	.	TRBJ1-2	TGTGCCAGCAGCTTAATGGGGCGCGGGGGCATCGTATATGGCTACACCTTC	CASSLMGRGGIVYGYTF
.	TRBV20-1	.	TRBJ2-7	TGCAGTGCTACCCCTTCTAGGGAGCAGTACTTC	CSATPSREQYF
TRBD1	TRBV11-1	.	TRBJ1-2	TGTGCCAGCAGCTCCTCCGGGACAGTATATGGCTACACCTTC	CASSSSGTVYGYTF
.	TRBV21-1	.	TRBJ1-2	TGTGCCAGCAGCCCCCGAAACGGCCGGGATGGCTACACCTTC	CASSPRNGRDGYTF
.	TRBV7-8	.	TRBJ2-7	TGTGCCAGCAGCTTACTAGCATCCTACGAGCAGTACTTC	CASSLLASYEQYF
TRBD2	TRBV6-5	.	TRBJ2-1	TGTGCCAGCAGGCTCACTAGCGGGGGATACAATGAGCAGTTCTTC	CASRLTSGGYNEQFF
TRBD2	TRBV15	.	TRBJ2-5	TGTGCCACCAGCACCACTAGCGGGAGCCTCGAGACCCAGTACTTC	CATSTTSGSLETQYF
.	TRBV5-1	.	TRBJ2-4	TGCGCCAGCAGCTTGGGGCCGACAACAGGTTGGGTAGCCAAAAACATTCAGTACTTC	CASSLGPTTGWVAKNIQYF
.	TRBV6-1	.	TRBJ2-3	TGTGCCAGCAAGAAGGAGGTACGGGGCACAGATACGCAGTATTTT	CASKKEVRGTDTQYF
.	TRBV7-6	.	TRBJ1-3	TGTGCCAGCAGCTTAGCTCGGGCCGGGGGGTGGACTGGAAACACCATATATTTT	CASSLARAGGWTGNTIYF
.	TRBV28	.	TRBJ2-2	TGTGCCAGCAGTTCCTTTCAATGGCCCGGGGAGCTGTTTTTT	CASSSFQWPGELFF
TRBD1	TRBV30	few	TRBJ1-1	TGTGCCTGGAGTTGGACAGGCATGATGAACACTGAAGCTTTCTTT	CAWSWTGMMNTEAFF
.	TRBV6-1	.	TRBJ1-4	TGTGCCAGCAGTCGGGCCGCAACTAATGAAAAACTGTTTTTT	CASSRAATNEKLFF
.	TRBV10-3	.	TRBJ1-5	TGTGCCATCAGTGGCGCGGCAGATAGCAATCAGCCCCAGCATTTT	CAISGAADSNQPQHF
.	TRBV19	.	TRBJ2-7	TGTGCCAGTAGTTGGAGCTACGAGCAGTACTTC	CASSWSYEQYF
.	TRBV18	.	TRBJ2-1	TGTGCCAGCTCACCACAGAACAATGAGCAGTTCTTC	CASSPQNNEQFF
TRBD1	TRBV4-2	.	TRBJ1-4	TGTGCCAGCAGCCAAGGGGCCGGACAGGGGGGAGAAAAACTGTTTTTT	CASSQGAGQGGEKLFF
.	TRBV5-1	.	TRBJ2-5	TGCGCCAGCAGCTTGGGTAGTGGTGGGCCGGGAGAGACCCAGTACTTC	CASSLGSGGPGETQYF
TRBD2	TRBV7-8	.	TRBJ2-5	TGTGCCAGCAGCCTGATCGGACTAGCGGGGGGCCAAGAGACCCAGTACTTC	CASSLIGLAGGQETQYF